A single sample is the source of the 30 T cell receptor beta chains below, sequenced in a study of identical twins. TCRdb recomputed calls from the 5' RACE reads with MiXCR, one row per CDR3 protein. Among 420,000 or so distinct CDR3 sequences, roughly 18% were seen once, and the ten largest hold 9% to 15%. Specimen: naive T cells sorted from blood. Every receptor here comes from a man in his fifties in good health.

The chain has TRBV5-1 and TRBJ1-4, with 10 bases that match TRBD1. The CDR3 extends over 17 amino acids. The germline V gene encodes CDR1 SGHRS and CDR2 YFSETQ. Germline trimming cut 0 bases from V and 0 bases from J; bases unmatched to any gene: 2. As DNA, the CDR3 is TGCGCCAGCAGCTTGGTTGGGACAGGGGCAACTAATGAAAAACTGTTTTTT. Translating gives CASSLVGTGATNEKLFF.

This clonotype was detected a few times. The chain employs TRBV29-1 and TRBJ2-1, with 9 bases matching TRBD2. Germline CDR1 reads SQVTM; CDR2 reads ANQGSEA. The CDR3 contains 14 residues. Trimming took 6 bases from V and 14 from J; bases not matched to a gene: 17. The CDR3 sequence: CSVLLLAGFRGEFF. The CDR3 DNA reads as TGCAGCGTCCTACTGCTAGCGGGGTTTAGAGGCGAGTTCTTC.

This clonotype was seen at least ten times. The V call is TRBV20-1, the J call TRBJ2-7; either TRBD1 or TRBD2 may supply D (5 bases each). This CDR3 is 13 amino acids long. Trimming shortened V by 3 bases and J by 0 bases, and 9 bases separated the two germline ends. Germline V gene data show CDR1 as DFQATT and CDR2 as SNEGSKA (reference sequence). The CDR3 region is CSARGVYSYEQYF. CDR3 sequence (DNA): TGCAGTGCTAGGGGGGTTTACTCCTACGAGCAGTACTTC.

This clonotype has just a few counts. The J gene is TRBJ1-1, the V gene TRBV20-1, with D possibly TRBD1 on 6 matching bases. The CDR3 runs to 13 residues. Trimming removed 6 bases from V and 4 bases from J, with 15 bases in between. Germline CDR1 DFQATT, CDR2 SNEGSKA (reference sequence). CDR3 in amino acids: CSARPGARTEAFF. CDR3 nucleotide sequence: TGCAGTGCGCGGCCGGGGGCGCGCACTGAAGCTTTCTTT.

The V gene is TRBV20-1, the J gene TRBJ2-1; TRBD1 matches at 9 bases. V dropped 4 bases and J dropped 4; count of bases not matched to a gene: 11. This CDR3 comprises 16 residues. Germline V gene sequence: CDR1 DFQATT, CDR2 SNEGSKA (reference sequence). The CDR3 region is CSATPAYRGPYNEQFF. The DNA of the CDR3 is TGCAGTGCTACCCCGGCCTACAGGGGGCCTTACAATGAGCAGTTCTTC.

The chain employs TRBV21-1 and TRBJ2-3; whether TRBD2, the table's D call, matches the DNA was not checked. TRBV21-1 is a recognized pseudogene. The CDR3 has 16 residues. The CDR3 region is CASSKDQRGGGSAQYF. CDR3 bases: TGTGCCAGCAGCAAAGACCAGCGGGGGGGCGGGTCAGCGCAGTATTTT.

The chain joins TRBV5-5 to TRBJ2-7; D gene ambiguous. From germline, CDR1 is SGHKS and CDR2 YYEKEE (reference sequence). The ends were cut back, 4 bases at V and 3 bases at J, with 11 bases in the middle. CDR3 length equals 13 residues. For the CDR3, the DNA is TGTGCCAGCAGCCCAGTCCCAGTCTACGAGCAGTACTTC. Translation: CASSPVPVYEQYF.

This clonotype has only a few counts. The CDR3 here is CASSETGTGTYEQYF. CDR3 coding DNA: TGTGCCAGCAGCGAAACCGGGACAGGAACCTACGAGCAGTACTTC. The V gene is TRBV6-1, the J gene TRBJ2-7; 8 bases are shared with TRBD1. The CDR3 sequence is 15 residues long. Germline V CDR1 and CDR2: MNHNS, SASEGT. V gave up 6 bases and J gave up 2 bases; unmatched junction bases: 9.

The V call is TRBV7-9, the J call TRBJ2-2; 9 bases map to TRBD2. V was pared by 6 bases and J by 6 bases, with 11 bases of the junction left unmatched. CDR1 and CDR2 (germline): SEHNR, FQNEAQ (reference sequence). The CDR3 is 16 residues long. The CDR3 DNA sequence: TGTGCCAGCAGGGAAAGCCTAGCGGGGATCTCCGGGGAGCTGTTTTTT. Its protein product is CASRESLAGISGELFF.

The CDR3 loop is CASSPDSHITTDTQYF. CDR3 coding DNA: TGTGCCAGCAGCCCTGACAGCCATATAACCACAGATACGCAGTATTTT. The chain recombines TRBV7-8 with TRBJ2-3, with D tentatively TRBD1 (5 bases). This CDR3 spans 16 amino acids. Germline V CDR1 and CDR2: SGHVS, FQNEAQ. V gave up 5 bases and J gave up 2 bases, with 17 bases separating them.

The J gene is TRBJ2-1, the V gene TRBV7-2, with TRBD2 identical over 9 bases. The CDR3 loop spans 15 amino acids. In germline, CDR1 is SGHTA, CDR2 FQGNSA. The ends lost 3 bases at V and 4 bases at J; junction bases unmatched: 4. The CDR3 nucleotides read TGTGCCAGCAGCTTCCTAGCGGGAACATACAATGAGCAGTTCTTC. Protein sequence: CASSFLAGTYNEQFF.

This clonotype was seen a few times. The rearrangement links TRBV6-2 or TRBV6-3 to TRBJ2-5; TRBD2 is a possible D gene (5 bases). Germline CDR1 is MNHEY and CDR2 is SVGEGT. Trimming took 2 bases from V and 5 from J, leaving 12 bases between them. The CDR3 sequence is 14 residues long. The CDR3 sequence is CASSYRLPQETQYF. The CDR3 nucleotides are TGTGCCAGCAGTTACCGACTACCCCAGGAGACCCAGTACTTC.

This clonotype appeared once. V is TRBV12-3 or TRBV12-4 and J is TRBJ2-1, with D possibly being TRBD2 (6 bases). This CDR3 contains 14 residues. The ends were cut back, 7 bases at V and 6 bases at J, with 16 bases in the middle. In DNA, the CDR3 is TGTGCCAGCACCTACCGGGACTCATCCAATGAGCAGTTCTTC. As protein: CASTYRDSSNEQFF.

This clonotype was seen a handful of times. The V call is TRBV12-5, the J call TRBJ2-5, with no clear D. The V and J ends lost 4 bases and 2 bases respectively, with 5 bases between them. The CDR3 totals 12 residues. The germline V gene encodes CDR1 LGHNT and CDR2 FRNRAP. The CDR3 sequence is CASGSEQETQYF. Written as DNA, the CDR3 is TGTGCTAGTGGTTCGGAGCAAGAGACCCAGTACTTC.

This clonotype has just a few counts. The V call is TRBV10-3, the J call TRBJ1-1; tentatively, D is TRBD1 (5 bases). The length of the CDR3 is 11 residues. Germline lookup yields CDR1 ENHRY and CDR2 SYGVKD. V was trimmed by 11 bases and J by 1 base, leaving 8 bases between them. CDR3 DNA: TGTGCCGCAACAGGGAACACTGAAGCTTTCTTT. Translated: CAATGNTEAFF.

This clonotype was recorded a few times. CDR3 loop: CATSRGVEQETQYF. In nucleotides, the CDR3 is TGTGCCACCAGCAGAGGTGTCGAACAAGAGACCCAGTACTTC. J is TRBJ2-5 and V is TRBV15, with unresolved D. This CDR3 region has 14 residues. Germline CDR1 reads LNHNV; CDR2 reads YYDKDF (reference sequence). The ends were cut back, 1 base at V and 2 bases at J, with 8 bases in the middle.

The sample holds a few counts of this clonotype. The chain employs TRBV20-1 and TRBJ2-7, with TRBD1 identical over 7 bases. Germline V lookup: CDR1 DFQATT, CDR2 SNEGSKA (reference sequence). The CDR3 spans 15 residues. Trimming at V came to 4 bases and at J to 0 bases, leaving 9 bases not matched to a gene. The DNA of the CDR3 is TGCAGTGCTACTCAGCGGACAGGAAGCTCCTACGAGCAGTACTTC. Encoded protein: CSATQRTGSSYEQYF.

CDR3 nucleotide sequence: TGTGCCGATAGGCCCCGCTTGACAGGGTGGACTGAAGCTTTCTTT. Encoded protein: CADRPRLTGWTEAFF. This chain links TRBV6-1 with TRBJ1-1; 7 nucleotides agree with TRBD1. The germline gives CDR1 MNHNS, CDR2 SASEGT. The ends lost 11 bases at V and 5 bases at J; junction bases unmatched: 17. The CDR3 spans 15 residues.

This clonotype showed up just a few times. The chain employs TRBV20-1 and TRBJ1-2; tentative D call: TRBD1 (5 bases). V lost 4 bases to trimming and J lost 3 bases, with 9 bases between them. Germline CDR1 and CDR2: DFQATT and SNEGSKA (reference sequence). The CDR3 has 12 amino acids. This CDR3 reads CSATPGHYGYTF. The CDR3 nucleotides are TGCAGTGCTACTCCGGGGCACTATGGCTACACCTTC.

The chain is built from TRBV7-2 and TRBJ2-3; maybe TRBD2 (6 bases). The CDR3 totals 19 residues. Trimming removed 0 bases at V and 6 bases at J, with 25 bases between. The germline V gene encodes CDR1 SGHTA and CDR2 FQGNSA. As DNA, the CDR3 is TGTGCCAGCAGCTTAGCGGGCGGCCCGGGGGACCAGAGGTGGGATACGCAGTATTTT. Translation gives CASSLAGGPGDQRWDTQYF. The whole variable domain, remainder taken from reference TRBV7-2 and TRBJ2-3, is GAGVSQSPSNKVTEKGKDVELRCDPISGHTALYWYRQSLGQGLEFLIYFQGNSAPDKSGLPSDRFSAERTGGSVSTLTIQRTQQEDSAVYLCASSLAGGPGDQRWDTQYFGPGTRLTVL.

The chain combines TRBV20-1 with TRBJ2-1; 8 bases match TRBD2. J gave up 7 bases and V 5 bases, and 10 bases lay outside the gene matches. This CDR3 spans 14 amino acids. Per the germline V gene, CDR1 is DFQATT and CDR2 is SNEGSKA (reference sequence). The CDR3 DNA is TGCAGTGCTGCGGGGGCCGGGAGGGGTAATGAGCAGTTCTTC. Residues: CSAAGAGRGNEQFF.

This clonotype was seen a few times. The CDR3 DNA sequence: TGCAGTGCTAAGGCCAGAACAGGGAACTCGTGGAATAATTCACCCCTCCACTTT. This codes for CSAKARTGNSWNNSPLHF. This sequence joins TRBV20-1 and TRBJ1-6, with D perhaps TRBD1 (6 bases). Germline CDR1 is DFQATT and CDR2 is SNEGSKA (reference sequence). V gave up 4 bases and J gave up 5 bases, with 24 bases separating them. This CDR3 has 18 amino acids.

Concerning this clonotype: A read error may produce the germline difference seen at one junction end. This rearrangement joins TRBV5-1 to TRBJ2-3; maybe TRBD2 (5 bases). The CDR3 covers 15 residues. Germline-derived CDR1 and CDR2 are SGHRS and YFSETQ. The CDR3 nucleotides read TGTGCCAGCAGCTTGGCGGGCCCTAGCACAGATACGCAGTATTTT. Residues: CASSLAGPSTDTQYF.

This clonotype has at least ten counts. The chain employs TRBV20-1 and TRBJ2-2, with D hard to call. Deletions cut 7 bases from V and 1 base from J, with 7 bases between. The CDR3 sequence is 12 residues long. CDR1 is DFQATT and CDR2 is SNEGSKA in the germline V gene (reference sequence). CDR3 bases: TGCAGTGGTACTCGGAACACCGGGGAGCTGTTTTTT. Protein sequence: CSGTRNTGELFF.

This clonotype has ten or more counts. This chain joins TRBV20-1 and TRBJ2-3; no firm D call. The ends were cut back, 0 bases at V and 3 bases at J, with 10 bases in the middle. The germline CDR1 and CDR2 sequences are DFQATT and SNEGSKA (reference sequence). The CDR3 consists of 14 residues. The CDR3 loop is CSARDLLGTDTQYF. CDR3 DNA sequence: TGCAGTGCTAGAGACCTCCTTGGAACAGATACGCAGTATTTT.

This clonotype was seen only a few times. The V gene is TRBV20-1, the J gene TRBJ2-1; 9 bases are a match to TRBD1. Unmatched junction bases numbered 8, after V lost 6 bases and J lost 5 bases. Germline V gives CDR1 DFQATT, CDR2 SNEGSKA (reference sequence). The CDR3 is 14 residues long. CDR3 loop: CSAKHRTGDNEQFF. DNA for the CDR3: TGCAGTGCGAAACATCGGACAGGGGACAATGAGCAGTTCTTC.

The rearrangement links TRBV12-3 or TRBV12-4 to TRBJ2-2, with 7 bases fitting TRBD1. Trimming removed 4 bases from V and 6 bases from J; junction bases left unmatched: 2. CDR3 length: 13 amino acids. The CDR3 loop is CASSWTGPGELFF. In nucleotides, the CDR3 is TGTGCCAGCAGTTGGACAGGCCCCGGGGAGCTGTTTTTT.

This clonotype turned up a few times. The chain is built from TRBV18 and TRBJ1-2; D is unresolved. Trimming stripped 6 bases from V and 4 bases from J, with 21 bases between. CDR3 length: 16 amino acids. CDR1 is KGHSH and CDR2 is LQKENI in the germline V gene. CDR3 DNA sequence: TGTGCCAGCTCCCCAAATACCTTAACCCGGGTCTATGGCTACACCTTC. Protein sequence: CASSPNTLTRVYGYTF.

The gene calls are TRBV4-2 and TRBJ1-1; D is uncertain. CDR1 is LGHNA, CDR2 YNFKEQ, per germline. The CDR3 consists of 14 residues. Trimming pared 0 bases from V and 3 bases from J, leaving 8 bases between. The CDR3 loop reads CASSQESVYTEAFF. DNA for the CDR3: TGTGCCAGCAGCCAAGAATCAGTCTACACTGAAGCTTTCTTT.

This clonotype appeared a few times. The chain carries TRBV20-1 and TRBJ2-1; 11 bases match TRBD1. The trim removed 3 bases at V and 7 bases at J, leaving 5 bases unmatched. Germline V gene data show CDR1 as DFQATT and CDR2 as SNEGSKA (reference sequence). This CDR3 is 14 amino acids long. CDR3 coding DNA: TGCAGTGCTAGCTCAGGGACAGGGGGGAATGAGCAGTTCTTC. Encoded protein: CSASSGTGGNEQFF.